Sequencing of this T cell receptor beta chain was carried out in a study of cytomegalovirus exposure and HLA in healthy donors. The study, taken as a whole, reports: In the roughly 130 validation repertoires, a later analysis found that first-cohort TCR clusters tended to co-occur. Generally TCR sequences proved uncommon, though certain public TCRs appeared in numerous donors.

A remark on this clone: Its antigen is undetermined.

These donors were members of the 120-subject validation cohort, a group separate from the approximately 700-subject first cohort. The germline CDR1 and CDR2 sequences are PRHDT and FYEKMQ (reference sequence). V was pared by 4 bases and J by 1 base, with 13 bases between. The CDR3 has 15 amino acids. TCRdb keeps only in-frame clones here, not all; method: immunoSEQ multiplex PCR. Of 150,000 to 200,000 clones listed, more than 75% are singletons. The sample consisted of PBMCs. This sequence joins TRBV13 and TRBJ2-5, with a tentative D call TRBD2 (6 bases). This receptor was obtained from a woman under 30 in good health and CMV-seronegative. The CDR3 bases are TGTGCCAGCAGCTCGCGGAGGGACCTCCAAGAGACCCAGTACTTC. Its protein product is CASSSRRDLQETQYF.